Below, 2 T cell receptor beta chains from the same sample are listed, as sequenced in a study of cytomegalovirus exposure and HLA in healthy donors. Amplification used 60 Vbeta primers and 13 Jbeta primers. The repertoire was sequenced with immunoSEQ multiplex PCR; TCRdb's copy has only in-frame clones and lacks some. Altogether about 87,000 clones are present, roughly 79% being singletons, with the ten largest covering 3.5% to 4%. The sample consisted of PBMCs. The source of these receptors is a woman between 40 and 50 years old in good health and CMV-seronegative.

This chain joins TRBV6-5 and TRBJ1-1; D possibly corresponds to TRBD1 (6 bases). V was cut by 4 bases and J by 3 bases, with 9 bases left in between. CDR1 MNHEY and CDR2 SVGAGI come from the germline V gene. The CDR3 is 13 residues long. The CDR3 nucleotides read TGTGCCAGCAGTTTGACAGGACACACTGAAGCTTTCTTT. Encoded protein: CASSLTGHTEAFF.

V usage is TRBV14 and J usage is TRBJ1-3; the D gene is possibly TRBD1 (5 bases). Germline CDR1 and CDR2: SGHDN and FVKESK. This CDR3 is 14 amino acids long. Trimming cost V 5 bases and J 0 bases, with 8 bases left between them. This CDR3 reads CASSIQVSGNTIYF. The CDR3 bases are TGTGCCAGCAGCATACAGGTCTCTGGAAACACCATATATTTT.